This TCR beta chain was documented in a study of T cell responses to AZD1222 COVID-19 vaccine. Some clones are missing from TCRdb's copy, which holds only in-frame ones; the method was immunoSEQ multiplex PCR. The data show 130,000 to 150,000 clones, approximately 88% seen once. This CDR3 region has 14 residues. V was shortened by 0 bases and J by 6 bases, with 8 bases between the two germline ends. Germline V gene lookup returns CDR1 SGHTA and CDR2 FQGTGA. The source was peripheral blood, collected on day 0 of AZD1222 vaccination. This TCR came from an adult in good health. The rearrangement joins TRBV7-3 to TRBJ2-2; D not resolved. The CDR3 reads CASSLTSGSGELFF. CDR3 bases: TGTGCCAGCAGCTTAACTTCCGGATCCGGGGAGCTGTTTTTT.